The entry that follows covers one TCR beta chain sequence. Using immunoSEQ multiplex PCR, the repertoire was profiled, and TCRdb retains in-frame clones only, with some absent. The data hold around 60,000 clones, with roughly 75% observed a single time. This record belongs to a study of T cells in tumors after PD-1 blockade. Germline CDR1 reads SGDLS; CDR2 reads YYNGEE. The ends lost 4 bases at V and 5 bases at J; junction bases unmatched: 8. The CDR3 sequence is 14 residues long. The sample consisted of PBMCs, taken before anti-PD-1 treatment. This clonotype was sampled from a human donor with basal cell carcinoma. The V gene is TRBV9, the J gene TRBJ1-1; 7 positions match TRBD1. For the CDR3, the DNA is TGTGCCAGCAGCTTCGGGACAGTGGGGACTGAAGCTTTCTTT. Its translation: CASSFGTVGTEAFF.